This TCR beta chain came from a study of cytomegalovirus exposure and HLA in healthy donors. The overall study: There were roughly 120 million unique TCR beta sequences, drawn from about 179 million T cells, in an earlier analysis.

Worth noting for this clone: Its antigen is currently unknown.

The CDR3 spans 13 residues. CDR1 is MNHEY, CDR2 SMNVEV, per germline (reference sequence). Between the trimmed V and J ends, which lost 5 bases and 9 bases, there was a span of 14 bases. PCR involved 60 Vbeta and 13 Jbeta primers. The repertoire was sequenced with immunoSEQ multiplex PCR; TCRdb's copy has only in-frame clones and lacks some. The sample lists 95,000 to 150,000 clones, 75% to 85% occurring once. Findings and caveats of the study: Of the V segments, some could not be distinguished, including TRBV6-2 and TRBV6-3, and were excluded. Within an earlier analysis, most TCR beta V segments proved productive either about 90% or about 30% of the time.

Input material: PBMCs. The source is a female donor in good health and CMV-seropositive. The chain recombines TRBV27 with TRBJ1-5, with no clear D. This CDR3 is CASSSGSLGPQHF. CDR3 nucleotides: TGTGCCAGCAGTAGCGGCAGCCTAGGGCCCCAGCATTTT.